Listed here are 28 T cell receptor beta chains from one sample, sequenced in a study of CD8+ T cells in alopecia areata. Following extraction, RNA underwent reverse transcription to cDNA, which served as the sequencing template. Some clones are missing from TCRdb's copy, which holds only in-frame ones; the method was immunoSEQ multiplex PCR. Of approximately 210,000 clones in the sample, 45% to 65% were seen once. Treatment given: oral pan-JAK inhibitor, 5-10 mg twice daily. This material consisted of CD4+ T cells sorted from blood, taken at week 4, from a patient treated with tofacitinib. The source is a human donor with alopecia areata.

This clone was found a few times. This chain uses TRBV7-9 with TRBJ2-7; TRBD1 is a possible D gene (6 bases). Germline V CDR1 and CDR2: SEHNR, FQNEAQ (reference sequence). V was shortened by 7 bases and J by 7 bases, with 17 bases between the two germline ends. There are 13 residues in the CDR3. The CDR3 is CASTRQGRREQYF. Written as DNA, the CDR3 is TGTGCCAGCACCCGGCAGGGGCGACGGGAGCAGTACTTC.

V and J are TRBV15 and TRBJ1-5, with D possibly being TRBD1 (6 bases). Germline CDR1 and CDR2: LNHNV and YYDKDF (reference sequence). The CDR3 contains 17 residues. Trimming took off 1 base at V and 3 bases at J, with 16 bases between the two ends. CDR3 residues: CATSRAVHRDVNQPQHF. The DNA of the CDR3 is TGTGCCACCAGCAGAGCCGTTCACAGGGATGTCAATCAGCCCCAGCATTTT.

The chain carries TRBV30 and TRBJ2-7; unclear D gene. This CDR3 comprises 14 residues. The germline gives CDR1 GTSNPN, CDR2 SVGIG (reference sequence). Trimming cost V 1 base and J 6 bases, with 16 bases left between them. CDR3 nucleotide sequence: TGTGCCTGGAGTGCTCAATTAGTGGTGCTCGAGCAGTACTTC. Residues: CAWSAQLVVLEQYF. Based on the CDR3 plus reference TRBV30 and TRBJ2-7, the full variable domain is SQTIHQWPATLVQPVGSPLSLECTVEGTSNPNLYWYRQAAGRGLQLLFYSVGIGQISSEVPQNLSASRPQDRQFILSSKKLLLSDSGFYLCAWSAQLVVLEQYFGPGTRLTVT.

The chain employs TRBV6-5 and TRBJ1-1; possibly TRBD1 for D (6 bases). Trimming pared 2 bases from V and 1 base from J, leaving 8 bases between. Germline V gene lookup returns CDR1 MNHEY and CDR2 SVGAGI. This CDR3 contains 14 residues. The CDR3: CASSYARGNTEAFF. CDR3 sequence (DNA): TGTGCCAGCAGTTACGCCAGGGGGAACACTGAAGCTTTCTTT.

This clone was recorded a few times. This rearrangement joins TRBV5-1 to TRBJ1-1; D unresolved. Germline loops: CDR1 SGHRS, CDR2 YFSETQ. The germline V and J ends were trimmed by 0 bases and 0 bases, with 21 bases remaining between them. The CDR3 is 19 amino acids. CDR3 sequence reads: CASSLGPVATTIMNTEAFF. CDR3 nucleotides: TGCGCCAGCAGCTTGGGGCCGGTTGCGACAACTATCATGAACACTGAAGCTTTCTTT.

The chain recombines TRBV25-1 with TRBJ2-2; 7 bases are a match to TRBD1. From germline, CDR1 is MGHDK and CDR2 SYGVNS. The CDR3 contains 15 residues. The V segment lost 3 bases and the J segment 5 bases; nucleotides outside the gene matches: 6. CDR3 nucleotide sequence: TGTGCCAGCAGTGACCGGACAGGAGAAACCGGGGAGCTGTTTTTT. It codes for CASSDRTGETGELFF.

This clone was observed a few times. V usage is TRBV29-1 and J usage is TRBJ2-7; D may be TRBD1 (5 bases). V lost 0 bases and J lost 6, with 18 bases in between. The CDR3 contains 15 residues. Per germline, CDR1 SQVTM and CDR2 ANQGSEA. The CDR3 nucleotides read TGCAGCGTTGAAGATCTTCTCCAGGGCTGGCGCGAGCAGTACTTC. It yields the protein CSVEDLLQGWREQYF.

The CDR3 region is CASSLGGQETQYF. The CDR3 DNA is TGTGCCAGCAGTTTAGGGGGCCAAGAGACCCAGTACTTC. V gene TRBV28 combines with J gene TRBJ2-5; D is perhaps TRBD1 or TRBD2 (5 bases each). V lost 2 bases and J 1 base, leaving 5 bases between the germline ends. This CDR3 is built from 13 residues. Germline assignment: CDR1 MDHEN and CDR2 SYDVKM.

The rearrangement joins TRBV7-9 to TRBJ2-3; D gene ambiguous. This CDR3 is 12 amino acids long. The germline V gene encodes CDR1 SEHNR and CDR2 FQNEAQ (reference sequence). V was trimmed by 4 bases and J by 5 bases, leaving 7 bases between them. In DNA, the CDR3 is TGTGCCAGCAGCTCTCGCAGAGATACGCAGTATTTT. Its protein product is CASSSRRDTQYF.

J is TRBJ2-4 and V is TRBV7-8, with D perhaps TRBD1 or TRBD2 (5 bases each). Trimming left V 1 base short and J 0 bases short, with 7 bases between. From germline, CDR1 is SGHVS and CDR2 FQNEAQ. This CDR3 has 15 residues. CDR3 in amino acids: CASSLGGLAKNIQYF. CDR3 nucleotide sequence: TGTGCCAGCAGCTTAGGGGGGTTAGCCAAAAACATTCAGTACTTC.

The sample holds one count of this clone. V is TRBV2 and J is TRBJ2-2; D may match TRBD1 or TRBD2 (6 bases each). Germline CDR1 SNHLY, CDR2 FYNNEI. CDR3 size: 15 residues. Between the trimmed V and J ends, which lost 3 bases and 5 bases, there was a span of 13 bases. The CDR3 DNA reads as TGTGCCAGCAGTGAGCACAGGGACTTGACCGGGGAGCTGTTTTTT. Its protein is CASSEHRDLTGELFF.

This clone has a handful of counts. This sequence joins TRBV28 and TRBJ1-4; 9 bases map to TRBD1. Trimming at V came to 6 bases and at J to 7 bases, leaving 6 bases not matched to a gene. The CDR3 is 14 residues long. Germline loops: CDR1 MDHEN, CDR2 SYDVKM. DNA of the CDR3: TGTGCCAGCAGGGGGGACAGGGTGCGTGAAAAACTGTTTTTT. Its translation: CASRGDRVREKLFF.

This clone showed up just once. V is TRBV9 and J is TRBJ2-3; D not certain. The germline V gene encodes CDR1 SGDLS and CDR2 YYNGEE. The CDR3 spans 15 residues. V gave up 3 bases and J gave up 3 bases, with 14 bases separating them. CDR3 sequence: CASSGTTSITDTQYF. The CDR3, as DNA: TGTGCCAGCAGCGGTACTACCTCAATAACAGATACGCAGTATTTT.

This chain connects TRBV9 to TRBJ2-5; D may be TRBD1 or TRBD2 (6 bases each). V dropped 4 bases and J dropped 0 bases, with 10 bases sitting between them. This CDR3 contains 14 residues. CDR1 is SGDLS, CDR2 YYNGEE, per germline. The CDR3 coding sequence is TGTGCCAGCAGCACCGGGGGCAACCAAGAGACCCAGTACTTC. Translated, it gives CASSTGGNQETQYF. Complete variable domain (other parts from reference TRBV9 and TRBJ2-5): DSGVTQTPKHLITATGQRVTLRCSPRSGDLSVYWYQQSLDQGLQFLIQYYNGEERAKGNILERFSAQQFPDLHSELNLSSLELGDSALYFCASSTGGNQETQYFGPGTRLLVL.

The chain is built from TRBV29-1 and TRBJ1-5; perhaps TRBD1 as D (5 bases). This CDR3 comprises 12 residues. Germline values: CDR1 SQVTM, CDR2 ANQGSEA. V lost 4 bases and J lost 8, with 12 bases in between. The CDR3 bases are TGCAGCGTTGGTCAGGGTATGGAGCCCCAGCATTTT. Its protein product is CSVGQGMEPQHF. The variable domain in full, with the rest retrieved from reference TRBV29-1 and TRBJ1-5, is SAVISQKPSRDICQRGTSLTIQCQVDSQVTMMFWYRQQPGQSLTLIATANQGSEATYESGFVIDKFPISRPNLTFSTLTVSNMSPEDSSIYLCSVGQGMEPQHFGDGTRLSIL.

This clone was detected a few times. The rearrangement uses TRBV5-4 and TRBJ1-2; D unresolved. Germline V gives CDR1 SGHNT, CDR2 YYREEE (reference sequence). The CDR3 is 12 residues long. Trimming shortened V by 2 bases and J by 6 bases, and 8 bases separated the two germline ends. This chain's CDR3 is CASSFGGNGYTF. The CDR3, as DNA: TGTGCCAGCAGCTTCGGAGGCAATGGCTACACCTTC.

This chain uses TRBV5-4 with TRBJ2-2, with 7 bases identical to TRBD2. V gave up 1 base and J gave up 1 base; unmatched junction bases: 10. The germline gives CDR1 SGHNT, CDR2 YYREEE (reference sequence). The CDR3 is made up of 18 amino acids. CDR3 DNA: TGTGCCAGCAGCTTGTACACGGGGGGACCATTGAACACCGGGGAGCTGTTTTTT. Protein: CASSLYTGGPLNTGELFF.

The genes are TRBV7-3 and TRBJ1-2; 11 bases align to TRBD1. This CDR3 has 16 amino acids. Per the germline V gene, CDR1 is SGHTA and CDR2 is FQGTGA. Trimming at V came to 6 bases and at J to 0 bases, leaving 6 bases not matched to a gene. The CDR3 loop is CASSPGQGASNYGYTF. The CDR3 DNA sequence: TGTGCCAGCAGTCCCGGACAGGGGGCCTCTAACTATGGCTACACCTTC.

The chain employs TRBV19 and TRBJ1-5; perhaps TRBD1 as D (5 bases). This CDR3 has 15 residues. The germline V gene has CDR1 LNHDA and CDR2 SQIVND (reference sequence). V was clipped by 4 bases and J by 1 base, with 11 bases between them. Written as DNA, the CDR3 is TGTGCCAGTAGTACCACAGGTCGGAGCAATCAGCCCCAGCATTTT. Translated, it gives CASSTTGRSNQPQHF.

The chain recombines TRBV14 with TRBJ1-1, with 7 bases that match TRBD1. The CDR3 sequence is 17 residues long. CDR1 SGHDN and CDR2 FVKESK come from the germline V gene. V shed 4 bases and J 0 bases; nucleotides not matched to a gene: 11. CDR3 DNA: TGTGCCAGCAGCCGGTTAGGGACAGCCTATATGAACACTGAAGCTTTCTTT. This translates into CASSRLGTAYMNTEAFF.

This sequence joins TRBV25-1 and TRBJ2-2; D gene uncertain. CDR3 length equals 13 residues. Germline V gene sequence: CDR1 MGHDK, CDR2 SYGVNS. V shed 11 bases and J shed 3 bases, with 13 bases lying between them. CDR3 nucleotides: TGTGCCGACCTCTACGGAGACACCGGGGAGCTGTTTTTT. This encodes CADLYGDTGELFF. Using reference TRBV25-1 and TRBJ2-2 for the parts outside the CDR3, the full variable domain is EADIYQTPRYLVIGTGKKITLECSQTMGHDKMYWYQQDPGMELHLIHYSYGVNSTEKGDLSSESTVSRIRTEHFPLTLESARPSHTSQYLCADLYGDTGELFFGEGSRLTVL.

This clone was recorded a few times. V gene TRBV6-5 combines with J gene TRBJ2-7, with 10 bases fitting TRBD2. The CDR3 is 14 amino acids. Germline V gene sequence: CDR1 MNHEY, CDR2 SVGAGI. Germline trimming cut 6 bases from V and 5 bases from J; bases unmatched to any gene: 7. The CDR3 loop is CASRALAGANEQYF. The CDR3 DNA is TGTGCCAGCAGGGCCCTAGCGGGGGCGAACGAGCAGTACTTC.

This clone appeared a single time. The chain joins TRBV20-1 to TRBJ2-1; D gene uncertain. CDR1 is DFQATT and CDR2 is SNEGSKA in the germline V gene (reference sequence). The length of the CDR3 is 11 residues. V lost 3 bases and J lost 5, with 5 bases in between. The CDR3 protein is CSASRHNEQFF. CDR3 DNA sequence: TGCAGTGCTAGCCGCCACAATGAGCAGTTCTTC.

The V call is TRBV6-5, the J call TRBJ2-1; D perhaps matches TRBD1 (6 bases). Deletions cut 10 bases from V and 1 base from J, with 17 bases between. The length of the CDR3 is 15 residues. CDR1 and CDR2 (germline): MNHEY, SVGAGI. The chain's CDR3 is CATGPGGSSYNEQFF. CDR3 coding DNA: TGTGCCACCGGGCCTGGGGGCTCATCCTACAATGAGCAGTTCTTC.

The CDR3 sequence is CSIQPGQGTQQYF. The CDR3 nucleotides read TGCAGCATACAACCGGGACAGGGTACCCAGCAGTACTTC. This chain connects TRBV29-1 to TRBJ2-7; the match to TRBD1 covers 9 bases. V shed 8 bases and J 8 bases; nucleotides not matched to a gene: 13. The length of the CDR3 is 13 residues. CDR1 is SQVTM and CDR2 is ANQGSEA in the germline V gene.

The chain is built from TRBV27 and TRBJ1-5; TRBD1 is a possible D gene (6 bases). Germline CDR1 MNHEY, CDR2 SMNVEV (reference sequence). V was pared by 3 bases and J by 6 bases, with 21 bases between. The CDR3 covers 17 residues. The CDR3 nucleotides are TGTGCCAGCAGTTTTCCTGCCACGGGGGGCGCCGGTCAGCCCCAGCATTTT. Its translation: CASSFPATGGAGQPQHF.

The rearrangement links TRBV5-1 to TRBJ2-1; 7 positions agree with TRBD1. The CDR3 extends over 15 amino acids. Per germline, CDR1 SGHRS and CDR2 YFSETQ. V shed 4 bases, J shed 5 bases, and the junction held 9 bases outside the gene matches. The CDR3 sequence: CASSPSGTEHNEQFF. DNA for the CDR3: TGCGCCAGCAGCCCCTCCGGGACAGAACACAATGAGCAGTTCTTC.

This chain uses TRBV7-2 with TRBJ1-1, with D hard to call. This CDR3 region has 12 residues. Germline loops: CDR1 SGHTA, CDR2 FQGNSA. Deletions cut 2 bases from V and 7 bases from J, with 8 bases between. This CDR3 is CASSLSLDEAFF. CDR3 DNA: TGTGCCAGCAGCTTAAGCCTAGATGAAGCTTTCTTT.